The rows below give T cell receptor beta chains drawn from one sample of a study of blood T cell repertoires in COVID-19. Libraries were prepared by immunoSEQ multiplex PCR; TCRdb keeps only in-frame clonotypes and omits some of them. The sample includes some 120,000 clones, 79% of them seen just once. Source material: peripheral blood. These receptors came from a man aged 40-55 years with active or convalescent COVID-19. The conserved cysteine and the conserved F or W are not part of the CDR3 here. The D gene is left open where the match is weak.

>11|TRBV13|TRBD1
ASSATGGGELF
>11|TRBV12-3/TRBV12-4|NA
ASSPNRVIEAF
>12|TRBV30|NA
AWSPDRSGSPLH
>13|TRBV7-3|TRBD2
ASSLSGGPTDTQY
>11|TRBV30|NA
AWNRQRPYEQY
>14|TRBV29-1|TRBD2
SGSTSGRVGQETQY
>11|TRBV6-5|NA
ASRSGQNYGYT
>13|TRBV6-5|NA
ASSFPGGNNSPLH
>13|TRBV10-3|NA
AISDTEGSGNTIY
>14|TRBV19|NA
ASSIARGLSNQPQH
>11|TRBV29-1|NA
SVEGQGAYGYT
>11|TRBV19|NA
ASTFEGLYGYT
>11|TRBV5-1|TRBD1
ASSGGTGNGYT
>10|TRBV30|NA
AWSWQNTEAF
>14|TRBV4-2|NA
ASSQDLQGNNYGYT
>11|TRBV12-3/TRBV12-4|NA
ASSPGTFYEQY
>11|TRBV6-5|NA
ASRDISTDTQY
>12|TRBV7-7|NA
ASSFASYTGELF
>13|TRBV7-9|TRBD1
ASSEGGTADQPQH
>12|TRBV5-5|TRBD1
ASSLGQGWYEQY
>13|TRBV29-1|NA
SVDDSWAPNTEAF
>11|TRBV27|TRBD2
ASSPGLGNEQF
>11|TRBV7-2|NA
ASSFLGERGYT
>9|TRBV20-1|NA
SASGNTEAF
>14|TRBV30|TRBD1
AWDRGPSSYNSPLH
>9|TRBV20-1|NA
SATNREHQF
>12|TRBV5-6|NA
ASSLSSFGYGYT
>15|TRBV30|NA
AWSVRGETGPKGTQY
>11|TRBV11-3|NA
ATRNPWTTEAF
>14|TRBV2|NA
ASRENRDYPSYEQY
>14|TRBV25-1|NA
ASSDPVVGTRGTQY
>12|TRBV19|NA
ASSIGGFSYEQY
>13|TRBV6-4|NA
ASRQEHSGTLEAF
>14|TRBV5-6|NA
ASSLKPINQLYGYT
>14|TRBV11-2|NA
ASSLDPRTDSYEQY
>11|TRBV10-2|TRBD1
AGTTGRNTEAF
>12|TRBV6-5|NA
ASSRRGLSYEQY
>13|TRBV7-2|NA
ASSPPPGGNQPQH
>13|TRBV25-1|TRBD1
ASSEGGQGDTEAF